This T cell receptor beta chain was recorded in a study of cytomegalovirus exposure and HLA in healthy donors (dated by TCRdb to 2015 to 2018). Turning to the overall study: An earlier analysis of fewer than 750 of the donors reported 276 Gb of sequence data and about 120 million unique TCR beta sequences obtained from 150 million to 200 million T cells. An earlier analysis of fewer than 750 of the donors used high-throughput TCR beta sequencing to judge whether each TCR beta V gene segment behaved as functional or pseudogenic. The study profiled the T cell repertoires of fewer than 850 subjects by immunosequencing and related them to cytomegalovirus serostatus. Across approximately 400 genotyped donors of the cohort, an average of about 200,000 unique TCR beta nucleotide sequences per donor were sequenced, and approximately 17% of those sequences were non-productive. To predict cytomegalovirus infection status, the study brought together high-throughput TCR immunosequencing, statistical association of individual TCRs with disease status, and machine learning. A later analysis re-examined previously published TCR beta repertoires from hundreds of donors and added high-resolution HLA genotyping to investigate patterns of TCR occurrence. Besides the first cohort of around 670 subjects, a separate validation cohort made up of about 120 different subjects was used. Both class I and class II loci were covered by HLA typing, at four-digit resolution. Typing coverage differed by locus: A, B, C, DRB1 and DQB1 were typed in about 620-630 donors, DQA1 in about 500, DPA1 in 600 to 610, and DPB1 in just under 490. Donor age, sex, ethnicity and CMV serostatus were compiled together with the repertoire data. An early release that covered around 590 HLA-typed donors contained approximately 300 gigabases of sequencing data and approximately 85 million unique TCR sequences. Rather than using new phenotypic data, the later analysis identified candidate immune exposures from TCR beta sequences and from how often those sequences occurred across donors. Of the roughly 400 genotyped donors, approximately 83% fell in the genetic ancestry cluster associated with self-reported Caucasian donors. The study was designed to test whether signatures of past pathogen exposure could be identified by cataloging public T cell receptors. A few DR-DQ haplotypes were handled as single units for association and clustering because linkage in the cohort was strong. Every repertoire in the discovery cohort had been generated on one and the same sequencing platform. A later genetic analysis took genome-wide SNP genotypes for about three fifths of the 666 donors and used that subset as a discovery cohort.

Library creation used the immunoSEQ multiplex PCR assay. A mixture of 60 forward primers for TCR Vbeta segments and 13 reverse primers for TCR Jbeta segments was used in the multiplex PCR. The CDR3 region of rearranged TCR beta genes was amplified from genomic DNA with a multiplex PCR assay. Amplified TCR beta libraries were sequenced as 87-base-pair reads on the Illumina HiSeq System. Regarding the original processing steps: In a later analysis, some 80 million unique TCR beta chains were counted across the roughly 700 repertoires, and some 10 million of these chains were shared by at least two donors. To remove PCR and sequencing errors, raw reads were error-corrected and collapsed into unique sequences using a nearest-neighbor algorithm that merged closely related sequences. CDR3 sequences were aligned to IMGT reference sequences to assign V, D and J gene segments. For a sequence to be retained, a match of at least six nucleotides to both a V gene segment and a J gene segment was required. A rearrangement was called productive if the CDR3 had no stop codons and remained in frame with V and J, and every other rearrangement was called non-productive. CDR3 was defined according to IMGT convention as the region running from the second conserved V-encoded cysteine to the conserved J-encoded phenylalanine. Sequences without an unambiguous match to a single V gene segment were excluded from the earlier analysis of a few hundred of the donors. An earlier analysis of a few hundred of the donors called V segments functional above 56.7% productive rearrangements and segregating when the between-donor standard deviation exceeded 5%. A statistical classification framework was built to diagnose cytomegalovirus status from the catalog of TCR beta chain sequences. V and J gene assignment, in a later analysis, came from comparing TCR nucleotide sequences with IMGT/GENE-DB human TR gene sequences. In a later analysis, CDR3 sequences and most-parsimonious VDJ recombination scenarios were assigned using the TCRdist pipeline. A later analysis defined each TCR beta chain by its CDR3 amino acid sequence plus V-gene family, and excluded reads lacking a unique V-gene family. A later analysis removed over 500 highly shared, low-generation-probability nucleotide sequences to deal with suspected cross-contamination and a sequencing artifact. In a later analysis, a clonal expansion index was calculated for each public chain from normalized within-repertoire ranks of inferred template counts. In a later analysis, generation probabilities were computed with a VDJ recombination model fitted to out-of-frame rearrangements, and the resulting probabilities were checked against IGoR. In a later analysis, TCR-TCR, TCR-HLA and TCR-CMV co-occurrence was scored with hypergeometric tests, and a repertoire-size bias correction was applied to TCR pairs. In a later analysis, false discovery rates were estimated by permuting HLA or CMV assignments 20 times. In a later analysis, co-occurring TCRs were grouped using DBSCAN, and TCRdist sequence similarity was added for clustering within HLA-allele-positive subsets. For co-occurrence clustering, repertoires with fewer than 30,000 or more than 120,000 public chains were excluded, along with five or six repertoires with anomalous nucleotide sharing. TCRdb stores this immuneACCESS table with in-frame sequences only. Part of the clones is absent; in the studies checked, under half of the shortfall reflects unresolved V genes, and no reason is known for the rest. Clone size and the V and J calls come from that table; the DNA yielded D and trimming. The sample yields about 160,000 clones; 75% to 85% were counted once. The biggest ten clones account for 1.5% to 2% of the sample.

This clone was seen just once. No cognate antigen has been identified for it. No base-level quality is on record; no much larger clone is a single base apart. The CDR3, from cysteine to phenylalanine, totals 14 residues. Only the CDR3 part of the read is kept: 42 bases, read in frame from the first base. Here V drops 6 bases and J drops 5 bases, and the junction holds 5 bases not matched to any gene. As encoded in the germline V gene, CDR1 is MRHNA while CDR2 is SNTAGT. Points the paper makes about the study in general: According to a later analysis, TCR association rates differed among HLA loci, with DRB1 alleles showing the most associated TCRs and HLA-C alleles showing the fewest. V-gene and J-gene trimming of TCR beta chains was associated with a missense DCLRE1C variant in a later genetic analysis, and the association was replicated in an independent cohort. A later analysis reported that several top co-occurrence clusters appeared linked to parvovirus B19, influenza, CMV and Epstein-Barr virus. While some public TCRs were present in many individuals, most TCR sequences turned up only very rarely across donors. A further reported finding was that TCR beta sequences accurately predicted the HLA-A and HLA-B alleles for most subjects in the first cohort. The study listed 170 or so TCR beta chains as associated with cytomegalovirus. Sequencing depth was assumed to be roughly uniform across donors in the presence/absence analyses, though that assumption may not hold. Because counts were too low, some 16 rarely observed V segments, including chromosome 9 orphons, were excluded from the earlier analysis of under 650 of the donors. A later genetic analysis reported fewer N-insertions in productive TCRs among donors in an Asian-associated ancestry cluster than the approximately 700-donor mean. Broadly in line with IMGT annotations, most TCR beta V segments showed up in productive rearrangements about 90% or about 30% of the time in an earlier analysis of 587 of the donors. The cohort was sequenced for TCR beta chains only, and without alpha or paired-chain data the features that could be detected were limited. The classifier was reported to diagnose cytomegalovirus status with high specificity and sensitivity in both the original and validation cohorts. A later analysis found that most CMV-associated TCR beta chains appeared HLA-restricted, with HLA associations seemingly driven largely by CMV exposure. Correlated functional status among segregating V segments might reflect linkage disequilibrium, but an unknown experimental factor could not be ruled out. According to the authors, the approach could potentially be generalized to other disease states and immunological phenotypes. In a later analysis, around 17,000 TCR beta sequences were associated with specific HLA alleles at a false discovery rate of 0.05. When HLA alleles, especially DR and DQ, strongly co-occurred, TCR associations were difficult to assign to individual alleles. For the cohort, immune exposure information was limited to CMV serostatus. Some IMGT-functional V segments, including TRBV6-2 and TRBV6-3, could not be told apart with the 87-base-pair reads, so those segments were excluded. A later analysis found that HLA-associated TCR beta chains were more clonally expanded and had lower generation probabilities than equally common non-associated chains. A group of highly shared sequence variants was considered likely to be a technical artifact of the sequencing pipeline. HLA typing was unavailable for some donors at each locus, so association tests used only the typed subset. A few of the identified cytomegalovirus-associated TCR beta chains were confirmed in vitro to be specific for cytomegalovirus antigens.

The cohort comprised several hundred healthy bone marrow donors. Cohort members were all nominally healthy when sampled, although unrecorded immune exposures were likely present. The donor tested CMV seronegative and was one of the 352 seronegative cohort members. Each donor provided a peripheral blood sample, and peripheral blood mononuclear cells were used for TCR beta sequencing. The Qiagen DNeasy Blood Extraction Kit was used to extract genomic DNA from the blood cell samples. Recombination linked TRBV6-4 to TRBJ2-1, with TRBD1 matching 9 junction bases. Sequences were obtained from PBMCs. The clonotype was recovered from a woman younger than 30 in good health and CMV-seronegative. The DNA reads TGTGCCAGCAGGCAGACAGGGGGTCACAATGAGCAGTTCTTC. It is translated as CASRQTGGHNEQFF.